The sequence of this TCR beta chain was determined in a study of CD8+CD57+ T cells in acquired aplastic anemia. CDR3 length equals 11 residues. The germline gives CDR1 SNHLY, CDR2 FYNNEI. V was clipped by 6 bases and J by 5 bases, with 6 bases between them. CDR3 and TCR beta VDJ profiling relied on genomic DNA as the template. TCRdb used MiXCR to reprocess the reads, holding one entry per CDR3 protein. The data show some 170,000 distinct CDR3 sequences, more than 45% seen once. By flow cytometry, patients selected for sequencing had shown an expansion of CD8+CD57+ cells. The gene calls are TRBV2 and TRBJ2-3, with a tentative D call TRBD1 (6 bases). The sequence derives from a human donor with aplastic anemia. Sequencing was performed on sorted CD4+, CD8+, or CD8+CD57+ T cells (not recorded which) from PBMCs. This chain's CDR3 is CASRQGDTQYF. Here the CDR3 DNA reads TGTGCCAGCAGACAGGGAGATACGCAGTATTTT.